The rows below give T cell receptor beta chains drawn from one sample of a study of HIV-infected patients and healthy controls. One entry per CDR3 protein results from TCRdb running MiXCR on the 5' RACE reads. The sample carries approximately 25,000 distinct CDR3 sequences, 8.5% to 9% recorded once. Sequencing input: blood. The receptor set was obtained from an adult in good health. CDR3s include the opening cysteine and the closing phenylalanine or tryptophan. The order of the fields is J gene, V gene, D gene, clone size, CDR3 DNA, CDR3 protein. A D gene is named only where the DNA matches it firmly. A clone size is listed for some rows: how often the clone was seen (once, few, many), or a class if it is expanded.

>TRBJ1-5|TRBV11-2|-|many
TGTGCCAGCAGCTTAGATGGGGGGAGTAGCAATCAGCCCCAGCATTTT
CASSLDGGSSNQPQHF
>TRBJ2-6|TRBV19|TRBD1|many
TGTGCCAGTACCAACTTCCGGACAGGGCCCTCTGGGGCCAACGTCCTGACTTTC
CASTNFRTGPSGANVLTF
>TRBJ2-3|TRBV7-2|TRBD2|once
TGTGCCAGCAGCCCAAGCGGGGGGCTTGGGGATACGCAGTATTTT
CASSPSGGLGDTQYF
>TRBJ1-2|TRBV6-5|-|few
TGTGCCAGCAGTGGTCCCCGGGGGGGTGGCTATGGCTACACCTTC
CASSGPRGGGYGYTF
>TRBJ1-5|TRBV10-3|-|many
TGTGCCATCAGTGAGGGGTATCCGGGAAGCAATCAGCCCCAGCATTTT
CAISEGYPGSNQPQHF
>TRBJ2-1|TRBV12-3/TRBV12-4|-|many
TGTGCCAGCAGTTTCAGACAGGTCCCCTCCTACAATGAGCAGTTCTTC
CASSFRQVPSYNEQFF
>TRBJ2-3|TRBV20-1|TRBD2|few
TGCAGTGCTCCTGGACTAGCAGACACAGATACGCAGTATTTT
CSAPGLADTDTQYF
>TRBJ2-7|TRBV28|TRBD1|many
TGTGCCAGCACCTCCGGACAGGGGGCTGGTTACGAGCAGTACTTC
CASTSGQGAGYEQYF
>TRBJ1-2|TRBV11-2|-|many
TGTGCCAGCAGCCCCAGTACCGCTGGGTACCCGGTTGACTATGGCTACACCTTC
CASSPSTAGYPVDYGYTF
>TRBJ2-1|TRBV7-9|TRBD2|few
TGTGCCAGCACCTTACTAGCGGGGGTCTCCTACAATGAGCAGTTCTTC
CASTLLAGVSYNEQFF
>TRBJ1-2|TRBV15|-|many
TGTGCCACCAGCAGAGAAGACGGGAACTATGGCTACACCTTC
CATSREDGNYGYTF
>TRBJ1-6|TRBV28|TRBD1|many
TGTGCCAGCAGTCCGGGACAGGGCCGGTCACCCCTCCACTTT
CASSPGQGRSPLHF
>TRBJ2-7|TRBV2|TRBD1|-
TGTGCCGCCCGGGGGACAGGGGAAGAGCAGTACTTC
CAARGTGEEQYF
>TRBJ2-6|TRBV20-1|-|medium-sized
TGCAGTGCTCCAGACGGAGACTCTGGGGCCAACGTCCTGACTTTC
CSAPDGDSGANVLTF
>TRBJ2-7|TRBV2|-|many
TGTGCCAGCAGTGAAGGTTATCCCTACGAGCAGTACTTC
CASSEGYPYEQYF
>TRBJ2-7|TRBV5-1|TRBD1|many
TGCGCCAGGCCCGGGACAGTGGTTCCTTTTTGCGAGCAGTACTTC
CARPGTVVPFCEQYF
>TRBJ2-1|TRBV6-2/TRBV6-3|-|-
TGTGCCAGCAGCTATGACGGGACGGGGTCAGACAATGAGCAGTTCTTC
CASSYDGTGSDNEQFF
>TRBJ2-6|TRBV6-2/TRBV6-3|-|many
TGTGCCAGCAGTTACGGGTTGGGCTCTGGGGCCAACGTCCTGACTTTC
CASSYGLGSGANVLTF
>TRBJ2-6|TRBV5-1|-|many
TGCGCCAGCAGCCTGGGGTCTGGGGGGGCCAACGTCCTGACTTTC
CASSLGSGGANVLTF
>TRBJ2-3|TRBV27|-|-
TGTGCCTCCCGAGGGGGGGCGAATACGCAGTATTTT
CASRGGANTQYF
>TRBJ1-4|TRBV3-1|TRBD1|-
TGTGCCAGCAGCCCGTCACAGGGGTGGGATGAAAAACTGTTTTTT
CASSPSQGWDEKLFF
>TRBJ2-3|TRBV30|-|many
TGTGCCTGGACCCGAGGGGGGACCCCAGATACGCAGTATTTT
CAWTRGGTPDTQYF
>TRBJ2-3|TRBV28|TRBD1|medium-sized
TGTGCCAGCAGTTTACTCTCGTGGAACAGGGGGACAGATACGCAGTATTTT
CASSLLSWNRGTDTQYF
>TRBJ1-1|TRBV6-5|TRBD1|-
TGTGCCAGCAGCGCGACAGGGGTGCATGGTGAAGCTTTCTTT
CASSATGVHGEAFF
>TRBJ1-2|TRBV13|-|medium-sized
TGTGCCAGCACCTCATCCTATAACTATGGCTACACCTTC
CASTSSYNYGYTF
>TRBJ2-1|TRBV18|-|many
TGTGCCAGCTCACCCCTCCGGGGCGGGGCTTACAATGAGCAGTTCTTC
CASSPLRGGAYNEQFF
>TRBJ1-5|TRBV7-2|-|many
TGTGCCAGCAGCTTAGTTCCGGCATCCCTTTATAGCAATCAGCCCCAGCATTTT
CASSLVPASLYSNQPQHF
>TRBJ2-1|TRBV25-1|-|-
TGTGCCAGCAGCCTCGCGAACTTGAGGCATGAGCAGTTCTTC
CASSLANLRHEQFF